This T cell receptor (beta chain) emerged from a study of T-cell memory formation after mild COVID-19. V lost 2 bases and J 0 bases, leaving 9 bases between the germline ends. Germline V gene sequence: CDR1 SEHNR, CDR2 FQNEAQ (reference sequence). The CDR3 length is 15 residues. TCRdb ran MiXCR on the 5' RACE reads and lists one entry per CDR3 protein. The table includes 350,000 to 500,000 distinct CDR3 sequences, approximately 19% detected once. This clonotype originated in a man aged 18 to 29 who had mild COVID-19 (a few samples of this study predate the infection). Cell type and time point are not known. Material: PBMCs or a T cell subset sorted from them (not recorded which). The chain uses TRBV7-9 and TRBJ2-3, with TRBD1 as a possible D gene (5 bases). DNA for the CDR3: TGTGCCAGCAGCTTACAAGGGGTCAGCACAGATACGCAGTATTTT. It is translated as CASSLQGVSTDTQYF.